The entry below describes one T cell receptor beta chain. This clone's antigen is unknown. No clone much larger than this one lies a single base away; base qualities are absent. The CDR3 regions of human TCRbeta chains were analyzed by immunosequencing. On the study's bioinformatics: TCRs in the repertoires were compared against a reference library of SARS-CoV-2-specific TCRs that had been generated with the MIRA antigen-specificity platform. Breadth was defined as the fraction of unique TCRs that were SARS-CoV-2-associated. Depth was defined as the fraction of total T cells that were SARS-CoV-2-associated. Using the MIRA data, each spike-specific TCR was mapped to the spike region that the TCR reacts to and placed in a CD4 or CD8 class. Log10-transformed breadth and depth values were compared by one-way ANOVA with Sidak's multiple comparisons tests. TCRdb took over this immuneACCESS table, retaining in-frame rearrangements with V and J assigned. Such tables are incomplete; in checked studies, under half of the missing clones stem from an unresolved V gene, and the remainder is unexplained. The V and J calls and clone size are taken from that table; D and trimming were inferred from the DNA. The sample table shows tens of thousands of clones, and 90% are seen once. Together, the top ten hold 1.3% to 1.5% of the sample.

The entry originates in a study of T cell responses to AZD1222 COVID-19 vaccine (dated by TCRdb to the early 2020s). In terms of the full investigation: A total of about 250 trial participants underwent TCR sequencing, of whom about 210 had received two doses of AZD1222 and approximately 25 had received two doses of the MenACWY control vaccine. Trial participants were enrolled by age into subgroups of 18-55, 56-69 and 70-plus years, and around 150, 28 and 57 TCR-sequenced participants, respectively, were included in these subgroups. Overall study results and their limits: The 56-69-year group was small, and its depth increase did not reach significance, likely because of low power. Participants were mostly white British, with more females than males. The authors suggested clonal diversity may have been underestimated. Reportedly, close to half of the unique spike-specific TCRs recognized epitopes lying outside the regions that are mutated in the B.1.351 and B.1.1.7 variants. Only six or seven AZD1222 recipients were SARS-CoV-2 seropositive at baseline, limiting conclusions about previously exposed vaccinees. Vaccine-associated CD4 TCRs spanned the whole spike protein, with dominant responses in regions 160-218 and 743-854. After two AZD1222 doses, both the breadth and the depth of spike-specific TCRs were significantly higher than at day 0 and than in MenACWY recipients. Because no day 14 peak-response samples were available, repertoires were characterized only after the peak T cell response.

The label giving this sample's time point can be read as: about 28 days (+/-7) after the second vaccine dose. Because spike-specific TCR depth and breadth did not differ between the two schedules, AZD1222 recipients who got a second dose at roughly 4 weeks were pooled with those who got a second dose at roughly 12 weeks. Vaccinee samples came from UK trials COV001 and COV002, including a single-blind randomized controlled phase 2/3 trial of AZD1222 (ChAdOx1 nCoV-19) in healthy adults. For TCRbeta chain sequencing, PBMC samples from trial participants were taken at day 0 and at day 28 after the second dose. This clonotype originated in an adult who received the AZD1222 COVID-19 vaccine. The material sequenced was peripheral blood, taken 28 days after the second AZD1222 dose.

The nucleotide sequence is TGTGCCAGCCGATTTGAACAGGTCTCCTACAATGAGCAGTTCTTC. It specifies CASRFEQVSYNEQFF. The V gene is TRBV6-5 and the J gene is TRBJ2-1; a weak D assignment points to TRBD1 (5 bases agree). The CDR3 numbers 15 residues from cysteine through phenylalanine. Just the 45-base CDR3 DNA is kept, in frame starting at base 1. At the junction V is shortened by 8 bases and J by 0 bases, with 14 bases in between. CDR1 and CDR2 are read off the germline V gene as MNHEY and SVGAGI.